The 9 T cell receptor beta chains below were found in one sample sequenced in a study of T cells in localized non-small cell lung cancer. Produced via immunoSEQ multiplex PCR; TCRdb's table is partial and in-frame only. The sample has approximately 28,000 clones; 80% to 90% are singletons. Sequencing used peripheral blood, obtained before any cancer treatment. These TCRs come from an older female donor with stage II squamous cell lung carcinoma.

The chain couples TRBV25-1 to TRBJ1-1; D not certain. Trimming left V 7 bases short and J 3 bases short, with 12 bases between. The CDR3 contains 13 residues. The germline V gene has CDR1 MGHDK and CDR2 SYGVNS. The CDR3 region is CASTIADHTEAFF. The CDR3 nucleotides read TGTGCCAGCACCATCGCCGATCACACTGAAGCTTTCTTT.

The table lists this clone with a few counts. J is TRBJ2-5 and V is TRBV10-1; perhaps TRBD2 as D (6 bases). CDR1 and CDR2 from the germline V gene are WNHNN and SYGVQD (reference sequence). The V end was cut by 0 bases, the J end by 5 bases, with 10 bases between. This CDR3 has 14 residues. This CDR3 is CASSESGGSETQYF. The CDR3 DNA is TGCGCCAGCAGTGAGTCTGGGGGGAGTGAGACCCAGTACTTC.

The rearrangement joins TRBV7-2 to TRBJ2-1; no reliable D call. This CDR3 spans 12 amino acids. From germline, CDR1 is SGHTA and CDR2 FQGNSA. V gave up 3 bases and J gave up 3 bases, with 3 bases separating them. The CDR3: CASSFVYNEQFF. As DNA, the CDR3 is TGTGCCAGCAGCTTTGTCTACAATGAGCAGTTCTTC.

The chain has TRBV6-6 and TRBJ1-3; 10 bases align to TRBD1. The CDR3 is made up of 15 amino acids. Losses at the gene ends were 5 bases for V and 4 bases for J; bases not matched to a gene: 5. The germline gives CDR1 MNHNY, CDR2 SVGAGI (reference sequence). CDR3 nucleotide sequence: TGTGCCAGCAGTCCTTCGGGACAGGGGGGAAACACCATATATTTT. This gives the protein CASSPSGQGGNTIYF.

CDR3 DNA: TGTGCCAGCAGCCCCGGGGGGGTTACCTACGAGCAGTACTTC. Its translation is CASSPGGVTYEQYF. The V and J genes are TRBV5-8 and TRBJ2-7; 8 positions match TRBD2. Trimming cost V 4 bases and J 2 bases; bases outside gene matches: 5. Germline V CDR1 and CDR2: SGHTS, YDEGEE. The CDR3 has 14 amino acids.

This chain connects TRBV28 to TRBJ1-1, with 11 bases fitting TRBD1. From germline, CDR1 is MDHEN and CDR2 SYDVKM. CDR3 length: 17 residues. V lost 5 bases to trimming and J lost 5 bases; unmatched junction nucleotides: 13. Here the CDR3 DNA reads TGTGCCAGCAGTCTTCCAGGACAGGGGGCGTTAAATACTGAAGCTTTCTTT. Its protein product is CASSLPGQGALNTEAFF.

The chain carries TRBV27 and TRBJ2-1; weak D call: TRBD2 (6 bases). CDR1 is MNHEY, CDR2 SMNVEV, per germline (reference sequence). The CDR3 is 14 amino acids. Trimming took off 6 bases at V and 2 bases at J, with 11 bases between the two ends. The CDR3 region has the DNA TGTGCCAGCAGCCGCGGACTAACCTACAATGAGCAGTTCTTC. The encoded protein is CASSRGLTYNEQFF.

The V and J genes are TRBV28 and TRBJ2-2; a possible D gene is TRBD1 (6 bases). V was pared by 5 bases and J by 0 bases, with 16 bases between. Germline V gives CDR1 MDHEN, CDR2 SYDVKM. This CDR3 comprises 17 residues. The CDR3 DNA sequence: TGTGCCAGCAGTCCCACTTCCGGGACACCGAACACCGGGGAGCTGTTTTTT. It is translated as CASSPTSGTPNTGELFF.

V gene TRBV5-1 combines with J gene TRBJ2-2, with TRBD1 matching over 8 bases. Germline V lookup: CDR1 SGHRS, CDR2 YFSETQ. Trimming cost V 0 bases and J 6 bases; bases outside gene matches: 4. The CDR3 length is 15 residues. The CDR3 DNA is TGCGCCAGCAGCTTGGTGCAGGGGGCGGCCGGGGAGCTGTTTTTT. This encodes CASSLVQGAAGELFF.